The clone carrying this T cell receptor beta chain was observed a handful of times. Germline loops: CDR1 LNHDA, CDR2 SQIVND (reference sequence). The trim removed 5 bases at V and 1 base at J, leaving 7 bases unmatched. The CDR3 is made up of 17 amino acids. All recovered Cohort 3 donors got two negative PCRs, got clearance, or saw symptom resolution. This record comes from a study of blood T cell repertoires in COVID-19. Repertoires were generated with immunoSEQ multiplex PCR, while TCRdb's copy carries only in-frame clones and drops some. This sample has 200,000 to 250,000 clones, with approximately 80% found just once.

Material for sequencing was PBMCs or T cells enriched from blood (not recorded which). The TCR originated in a man aged 55 to 70 who had recovered from COVID-19. V gene TRBV19 combines with J gene TRBJ2-5; 13 bases map to TRBD2. The CDR3 DNA follows: TGTGCCAGTAGTTCTACTAGCGGGGGGGCGGTCCAAGAGACCCAGTACTTC. Protein sequence: CASSSTSGGAVQETQYF.